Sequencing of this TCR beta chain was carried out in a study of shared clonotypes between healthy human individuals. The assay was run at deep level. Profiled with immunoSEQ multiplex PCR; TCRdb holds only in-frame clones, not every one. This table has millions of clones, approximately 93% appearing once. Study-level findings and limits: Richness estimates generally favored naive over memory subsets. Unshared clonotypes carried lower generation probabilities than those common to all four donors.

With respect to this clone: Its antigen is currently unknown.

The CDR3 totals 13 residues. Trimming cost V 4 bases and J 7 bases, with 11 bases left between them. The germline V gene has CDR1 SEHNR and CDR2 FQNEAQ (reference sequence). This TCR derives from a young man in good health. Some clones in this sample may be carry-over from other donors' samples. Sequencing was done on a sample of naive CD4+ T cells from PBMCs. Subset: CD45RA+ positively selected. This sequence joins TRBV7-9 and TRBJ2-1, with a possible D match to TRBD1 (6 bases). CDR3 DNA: TGTGCCAGCAGCTCCACAGACAGGAATGAGCAGTTCTTC. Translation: CASSSTDRNEQFF.